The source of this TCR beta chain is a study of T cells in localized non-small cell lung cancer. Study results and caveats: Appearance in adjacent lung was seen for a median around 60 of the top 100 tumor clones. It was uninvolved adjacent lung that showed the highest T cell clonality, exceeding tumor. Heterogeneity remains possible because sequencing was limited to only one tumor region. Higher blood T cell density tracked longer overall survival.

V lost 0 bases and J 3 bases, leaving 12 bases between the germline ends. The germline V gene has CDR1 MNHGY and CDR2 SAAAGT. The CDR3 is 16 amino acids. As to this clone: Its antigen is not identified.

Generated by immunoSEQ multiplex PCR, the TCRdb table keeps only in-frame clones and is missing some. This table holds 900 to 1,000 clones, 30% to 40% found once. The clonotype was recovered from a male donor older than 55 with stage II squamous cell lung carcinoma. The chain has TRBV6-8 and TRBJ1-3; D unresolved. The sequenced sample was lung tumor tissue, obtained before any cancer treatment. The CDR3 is CASSYSISGFGNTIYF. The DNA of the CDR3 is TGTGCCAGCAGTTACTCGATTTCGGGTTTTGGAAACACCATATATTTT.